The 14 T cell receptor beta chains below all came from one sample that was sequenced in a study of neoadjuvant anti-PD-1 for oral cavity cancer. Clones were read by immunoSEQ multiplex PCR, and TCRdb kept only the in-frame ones, dropping some. The sample lists about 15,000 clones; about 65% were seen once. The source material was PBMCs, sampled before nivolumab (anti-PD-1) treatment. These receptors were obtained from a person aged 35-80 years with oral cavity squamous cell carcinoma.

The rearrangement links TRBV27 to TRBJ2-3, with D uncertain. V was shortened by 6 bases and J by 0 bases, with 4 bases between the two germline ends. The germline CDR1 and CDR2 sequences are MNHEY and SMNVEV (reference sequence). This CDR3 spans 12 amino acids. The CDR3 coding sequence is TGTGCCAGCAGGCATAGCACAGATACGCAGTATTTT. This translates into CASRHSTDTQYF.

This sequence joins TRBV27 and TRBJ2-6; 7 bases match TRBD1. The germline CDR1 and CDR2 sequences are MNHEY and SMNVEV (reference sequence). Germline trimming cut 6 bases from V and 0 bases from J; bases unmatched to any gene: 8. This CDR3 is built from 17 residues. In DNA form, the CDR3 reads TGTGCCAGCAGATGGACAGGACTTAGCTCTGGGGCCAACGTCCTGACTTTC. It translates to CASRWTGLSSGANVLTF.

This chain links TRBV11-2 with TRBJ1-5; D remains ambiguous. The CDR3 is 14 residues long. The V end lost 1 base, the J end lost 7 bases, and 11 bases lay between the germline ends. Germline CDR1 SGHAT, CDR2 FQNNGV. CDR3 bases: TGTGCCAGCAGCTTAGCGTCCGGGAACCAGCCCCAGCATTTT. Protein sequence: CASSLASGNQPQHF.

This clone has a handful of counts. The chain has TRBV7-2 and TRBJ2-1; 10 bases match TRBD2. After removal of 1 base from V and 6 bases from J, the junction contained 3 bases not matched to a gene. The CDR3 has 15 amino acids. CDR1 and CDR2 from the germline V gene are SGHTA and FQGNSA. CDR3 residues: CASSLVASGSNEQFF. The DNA for the CDR3 is TGTGCCAGCAGCTTAGTGGCTAGCGGGAGCAATGAGCAGTTCTTC.

The chain combines TRBV2 with TRBJ2-5; 15 nucleotides line up with TRBD2. Per the germline V gene, CDR1 is SNHLY and CDR2 is FYNNEI. This CDR3 is 17 amino acids long. With V trimmed by 1 base and J by 5 bases, 5 bases remained unmatched. The CDR3 loop is CASSEGTSGRAWETQYF. Here the CDR3 DNA reads TGTGCCAGCAGTGAAGGGACTAGCGGGAGGGCCTGGGAGACCCAGTACTTC. Full variable domain (outside the CDR3, taken from reference TRBV2 and TRBJ2-5): EPEVTQTPSHQVTQMGQEVILRCVPISNHLYFYWYRQILGQKVEFLVSFYNNEISEKSEIFDDQFSVERPDGSNFTLKIRSTKLEDSAMYFCASSEGTSGRAWETQYFGPGTRLLVL.

There are a few counts of this clone. This sequence joins TRBV5-1 and TRBJ1-1, with D possibly being TRBD1 (5 bases). The CDR3 totals 17 residues. V lost 4 bases and J 3 bases, leaving 22 bases between the germline ends. The germline V gene has CDR1 SGHRS and CDR2 YFSETQ. CDR3 bases: TGCGCCAGCAGCCCGAGGGTTTCTAGGGGCTGGTACACTGAAGCTTTCTTT. This codes for CASSPRVSRGWYTEAFF.

The rearrangement uses TRBV30 and TRBJ1-6; tentatively, D is TRBD1 (5 bases). Trimming removed 2 bases at V and 11 bases at J, with 16 bases between. The CDR3 has 14 amino acids. Looked up from germline, CDR1 is GTSNPN and CDR2 is SVGIG (reference sequence). This CDR3 is CAWSTWGVSPPLHF. CDR3 sequence (DNA): TGTGCCTGGAGTACCTGGGGGGTAAGCCCACCCCTCCACTTT.

This sequence joins TRBV29-1 and TRBJ1-2; 9 nucleotides align to TRBD1. Trimming took 0 bases from V and 8 from J; bases not matched to a gene: 4. This CDR3 is built from 13 residues. CDR1 is SQVTM and CDR2 is ANQGSEA in the germline V gene. In DNA form, the CDR3 reads TGCAGCGTTGAAGATAACAGGGGGCAAGGCTACACCTTC. Its protein product is CSVEDNRGQGYTF.

CDR3 sequence reads: CASRTREETQYF. The CDR3 nucleotides read TGCGCCAGCAGGACCCGGGAAGAGACCCAGTACTTC. The rearrangement links TRBV5-1 to TRBJ2-5; D gene uncertain. Germline loops: CDR1 SGHRS, CDR2 YFSETQ. V was clipped by 5 bases and J by 3 bases, with 8 bases between them. The CDR3 is 12 amino acids.

The chain recombines TRBV5-1 with TRBJ2-7; possible D gene TRBD2, 6 bases. The V end was cut by 4 bases, the J end by 2 bases, with 19 bases between. Germline V gene lookup returns CDR1 SGHRS and CDR2 YFSETQ. CDR3 length: 16 residues. DNA of the CDR3: TGCGCCAGCAGCGCGGGACGGCAGGGTATAGCCTACGAGCAGTACTTC. Its translation: CASSAGRQGIAYEQYF. Based on the CDR3 plus reference TRBV5-1 and TRBJ2-7, the full variable domain is KAGVTQTPRYLIKTRGQQVTLSCSPISGHRSVSWYQQTPGQGLQFLFEYFSETQRNKGNFPGRFSGRQFSNSRSEMNVSTLELGDSALYLCASSAGRQGIAYEQYFGPGTRLTVT.

The chain combines TRBV2 with TRBJ2-1, with 9 positions matching TRBD1. From germline, CDR1 is SNHLY and CDR2 FYNNEI. The CDR3 loop spans 15 amino acids. With 3 bases clipped from V and 8 bases from J, the junction kept 8 bases outside the gene matches. This chain's CDR3 is CASSEPGQGIYEQFF. CDR3 DNA sequence: TGTGCCAGCAGTGAGCCGGGACAGGGAATCTATGAGCAGTTCTTC.

This chain links TRBV6-1 with TRBJ1-4; D call uncertain. The V gene lost 1 base and the J gene lost 7 bases, with 7 bases spanning the gap. CDR3 length: 13 residues. CDR1 and CDR2 from the germline V gene are MNHNS and SASEGT. The CDR3 nucleotides read TGTGCCAGCAGTGAAGTACAGCCTGAAAAACTGTTTTTT. Amino acids: CASSEVQPEKLFF.

The sample holds one count of this clone. The rearrangement links TRBV10-3 to TRBJ2-1, with a possible D match to TRBD2 (6 bases). Germline assignment: CDR1 ENHRY and CDR2 SYGVKD. The CDR3 covers 14 residues. Trimming pared 2 bases from V and 5 bases from J, leaving 10 bases between. CDR3 in amino acids: CAISETSRNNEQFF. The CDR3 DNA sequence: TGTGCCATCAGTGAGACTAGCCGGAACAATGAGCAGTTCTTC.

V is TRBV29-1 and J is TRBJ2-3; 11 nucleotides agree with TRBD1. Looked up from germline, CDR1 is SQVTM and CDR2 is ANQGSEA. CDR3 size: 14 residues. V lost 3 bases, J lost 3 bases, and 2 bases stayed unmatched. CDR3 sequence: CSVEGQGVTDTQYF. CDR3 nucleotide sequence: TGCAGCGTTGAGGGACAGGGGGTTACAGATACGCAGTATTTT.